These T cell receptor beta chains were read from a single sample in a study of T cells in Graves' hyperthyroidism and ophthalmopathy. TCRdb reprocessed the multiplex PCR reads with MiXCR, giving one entry per CDR3 protein. The sample includes almost 250,000 distinct CDR3 sequences, around 25% seen only once; the top ten take around 40%. Input material: blood. Every receptor here comes from a woman between 35 and 50 years old with Graves' ophthalmopathy. The CDR3 runs from the conserved cysteine through the conserved F or W. Fields, in order: CDR3 length, V gene, J gene, clone size, D gene, CDR3 DNA, CDR3 protein. A D gene is named only where the DNA matches it firmly. Expanded clones are given a class, and other clones once, few, many or no size at all.

>15|TRBV13|TRBJ2-7|many|TRBD2
TGTGCCAGCAGCGGCGGGACTAGATCTTTCTCCGAGCAGTACTTC
CASSGGTRSFSEQYF
>13|TRBV12-3/TRBV12-4|TRBJ1-5|many|.
TGTGCCAGCACAGAGGATTTCAATCAGCCCCAGCATTTT
CASTEDFNQPQHF
>17|TRBV3-1|TRBJ2-2|few|.
TGTGCCAGCAGCCAAGAAACGACAAGGACGTACACCGGGGAGCTGTTTTTT
CASSQETTRTYTGELFF
>14|TRBV28|TRBJ1-1|.|.
TGTGCCAGCAGTTACTCGGTCTCGAACACTGAAGCTTTCTTT
CASSYSVSNTEAFF
>12|TRBV6-4|TRBJ2-5|.|.
TGTGCCAGCAGTTACGTGAGAGAGACCCAGTACTTC
CASSYVRETQYF
>17|TRBV28|TRBJ2-7|.|TRBD2
TGTGCCAGCAGTTTACTCCGCAGTAGCGGGGATCGCTACGAGCAGTACTTC
CASSLLRSSGDRYEQYF
>14|TRBV6-5|TRBJ1-3|many|TRBD1
TGTGCCAGCAGCTACGACAGGGTCAGTAACACCATATATTTT
CASSYDRVSNTIYF
>11|TRBV6-1|TRBJ2-7|many|.
TGTGCCAGCAGTGGGTCCTACGAGCAGTACTTC
CASSGSYEQYF
>14|TRBV4-2|TRBJ2-7|many|TRBD2
TGTGCCAGCAGCCAAGTAGGGCTAGCGGGACGGAAGTACTTC
CASSQVGLAGRKYF
>14|TRBV20-1|TRBJ2-7|.|TRBD2
TGCAGTGCTAGAGACGAGCGGGAGTTCTACGAGCAGTACTTC
CSARDEREFYEQYF
>17|TRBV4-1|TRBJ1-1|many|TRBD1
TGCGCCAGCAGCCAAACAGGGACAGGGGGCGCAAACACTGAAGCTTTCTTT
CASSQTGTGGANTEAFF